Listed here are 17 T cell receptor beta chains from one sample, sequenced in a study of tumor and adjacent non-tumor tissue in lung cancer. Three rounds of nested PCR, following a modified ARM-PCR protocol, produced the TCRbeta library. From the multiplex PCR reads, TCRdb called clonotypes with MiXCR, one entry per CDR3 protein. The sample consists of 100,000 or so distinct CDR3 sequences, roughly two thirds of them appearing once. No cell sorting was done before RNA was extracted from the tissue. Distant lung tissue was collected more than 3 cm away from the tumor edge. Source material: distant non-tumor lung tissue. The receptors here all came from a man aged 25-40 years with non-small cell lung cancer.

On this clonotype: A much larger clone lies one base from this, so it may be a read error. J is TRBJ1-2 and V is TRBV6-2 or TRBV6-3, with D possibly matching TRBD1 (5 bases). The CDR3 has 14 residues. Germline CDR1 reads MNHEY; CDR2 reads SVGEGT. The DNA of the CDR3 is TGTGCCAGCAGTTACGGAGGGGTCAACTATGACTACACCTTC. Translation gives CASSYGGVNYDYTF.

Of note for this clonotype: Just one base apart from a much larger clone, this may be a read error. The chain recombines TRBV10-3 with TRBJ2-5; 8 positions agree with TRBD2. This CDR3 contains 13 residues. V was pared by 3 bases and J by 5 bases, with 2 bases of the junction left unmatched. From germline, CDR1 is ENHRY and CDR2 SYGVKD. CDR3: CAISDSGGETQYF. The DNA for the CDR3 is TGTGCCATCAGTGACAGCGGGGGTGAGACCCAGTACTTC.

This rearrangement joins TRBV6-5 to TRBJ1-1, with 9 bases that match TRBD1. Germline V gene sequence: CDR1 MNHEY, CDR2 SVGAGI. The CDR3 consists of 14 residues. CDR3 region: CVSGPRDRVGDAFF. CDR3 sequence (DNA): TGTGTTAGCGGCCCCCGGGACAGGGTTGGTGATGCTTTCTTT.

Regarding this clonotype: A single base separates this from a much larger clone, so it may be a read error. The V and J genes are TRBV10-3 and TRBJ2-1; possibly TRBD1 or TRBD2 for D (5 bases each). Germline assignment: CDR1 ENHRY and CDR2 SYGVKD. The V end was cut by 10 bases, the J end by 8 bases, with 18 bases between. This CDR3 contains 13 residues. CDR3 nucleotides: TGTGCCACCGAACCGGGACGGGGAGATGAGCAGTTCTTC. It translates to CATEPGRGDEQFF.

Concerning this clonotype itself: The missing conserved phenylalanine or tryptophan at the end of this CDR3 makes a read error likely. It is unclear where the CDR3 begins or ends on the DNA, so no DNA is shown, and the CDR3 is as TCRdb lists it. V and J are TRBV28 and TRBJ2-1; the table names TRBD2, a call not compared with the DNA. Germline V lookup: CDR1 MDHEN, CDR2 SYDVKM. Counting both end residues, the CDR3 totals 18 amino acids. CDR3 sequence: CASSSPIAVKSSYNERFS.

This clonotype was detected only once. The chain links TRBV6-6 to TRBJ2-5; D could derive from TRBD1 or TRBD2 (5 bases each). The V gene lost 7 bases and the J gene lost 14 bases, with 23 bases spanning the gap. Germline V gene lookup returns CDR1 MNHNY and CDR2 SVGAGI (reference sequence). The CDR3 is 13 amino acids. The chain's CDR3 is CASTPTAPGRIYF. The CDR3 DNA reads TGTGCCAGCACCCCTACCGCTCCGGGACGCATCTACTTC.

In the case of this clonotype: Just one base apart from a much larger clone, this may be a read error. V usage is TRBV7-9 and J usage is TRBJ2-7, with 8 positions matching TRBD1. V gave up 5 bases and J gave up 3 bases; unmatched junction bases: 6. This CDR3 spans 14 amino acids. Germline CDR1 SEHNR, CDR2 FQNEAQ (reference sequence). CDR3 sequence (DNA): TGTGCCAGCAGCCCCCCGGGACAGGTCTACGAGCAGTACTTC. Encoded protein: CASSPPGQVYEQYF.

This clonotype ranks as medium-sized. The chain recombines TRBV11-3 with TRBJ2-1, with D perhaps TRBD2 (5 bases). The CDR3 spans 16 residues. Germline V gives CDR1 SGHNT, CDR2 YENEEA. V lost 5 bases and J 6 bases, leaving 20 bases between the germline ends. The CDR3 loop is CASSPPSRRRGNEQFF. The CDR3 nucleotides read TGTGCCAGCAGCCCCCCTAGTCGGCGCCGGGGCAATGAGCAGTTCTTC. Full variable domain (remainder filled in from reference TRBV11-3 and TRBJ2-1): EAGVVQSPRYKIIEKKQPVAFWCNPISGHNTLYWYLQNLGQGPELLIRYENEEAVDDSQLPKDRFSAERLKGVDSTLKIQPAELGDSAVYLCASSPPSRRRGNEQFFGPGTRLTVL.

As concerns this clonotype: A much larger clone differs by one base, so this may be a read error. The rearrangement links TRBV13 to TRBJ2-2; 8 bases are a match to TRBD2. CDR3 length: 16 amino acids. The ends lost 5 bases at V and 6 bases at J; junction bases unmatched: 11. Germline V gene data show CDR1 as PRHDT and CDR2 as FYEKMQ (reference sequence). The CDR3 DNA sequence: TGTGCCAGCAGCCCCCAGCGGGAGTGGGGAGCCGGGGAGCTGTTTTTT. Protein: CASSPQREWGAGELFF.

This clonotype was detected a few times. This rearrangement joins TRBV7-3 to TRBJ2-4; D may correspond to TRBD1 or TRBD2 (7 bases each). Germline-derived CDR1 and CDR2 are SGHTA and FQGTGA. CDR3 size: 17 residues. V was cut by 3 bases and J by 7 bases, with 22 bases left in between. The CDR3 DNA reads as TGTGCCAGCAGCTTCCCGATCAGACAGGGAGGGGGGAACATTCAGTACTTC. This sequence encodes CASSFPIRQGGGNIQYF.

With regard to this clonotype: With a much larger clone just one base away, this may be a read error. The rearrangement uses TRBV28 and TRBJ2-4; possibly TRBD1 or TRBD2 for D (6 bases each). From germline, CDR1 is MDHEN and CDR2 SYDVKM. This CDR3 has 13 amino acids. The CDR3 spells CASSEGGKDIQYF. CDR3 coding DNA: TGTGCCAGCAGTGAGGGGGGCAAAGACATTCAGTACTTC.

CDR3 bases: TGTGCCAGCAGTTACGCAGCGGGGGTGCAAGAGACCCAGTACTTC. Protein: CASSYAAGVQETQYF. The chain combines TRBV6-2 or TRBV6-3 with TRBJ2-5; 8 positions match TRBD2. The length of the CDR3 is 15 residues. The V gene end was trimmed by 2 bases and the J gene end by 2 bases; junction bases not matched to a gene: 4. The germline gives CDR1 MNHEY, CDR2 SVGEGT.

This rearrangement joins TRBV29-1 to TRBJ2-7, with D possibly matching TRBD1 (6 bases). The CDR3 runs to 15 residues. V was clipped by 6 bases and J by 3 bases, with 21 bases between them. CDR1 SQVTM and CDR2 ANQGSEA come from the germline V gene. As DNA, the CDR3 is TGCAGCGTCGAATTAGTCAGGGGCAGCCTCTACGAGCAGTACTTC. Translating it yields CSVELVRGSLYEQYF.

In regard to this clonotype: The junction differs from germline at one of its ends, possibly a read error. This rearrangement joins TRBV11-1 to TRBJ2-1; the D call may be TRBD1 or TRBD2 (5 bases each). CDR3 length: 15 amino acids. Germline V gene sequence: CDR1 SGHAT, CDR2 FQDESV (reference sequence). The CDR3 sequence is CASRLTGGSYNDQFF. Written as DNA, the CDR3 is TGTGCCAGTAGACTAACAGGCGGTTCCTACAATGATCAGTTCTTC. Based on the CDR3 plus reference TRBV11-1 and TRBJ2-1, the full variable domain is EAEVAQSPRYKITEKSQAVAFWCDPISGHATLYWYRQILGQGPELLVQFQDESVVDDSQLPKDRFSAERLKGVDSTLKIQPAELGDSAMYLCASRLTGGSYNDQFFGPGTRLTVL.

This clonotype was detected a few times. For the CDR3, the DNA is TGCAGTGCTGGGGACCGGGGATGGAGCAATCAGCCCCAGCATTTT. Its protein product is CSAGDRGWSNQPQHF. This rearrangement joins TRBV20-1 to TRBJ1-5; D might be TRBD1 (5 bases). The V and J ends lost 5 bases and 1 base respectively, with 15 bases between them. The CDR3 is 15 amino acids. Germline V gives CDR1 DFQATT, CDR2 SNEGSKA (reference sequence).

This clonotype was recorded at least ten times. V is TRBV4-1 and J is TRBJ2-1; possibly TRBD2 for D (5 bases). The CDR3 totals 17 residues. Trimming left V 1 base short and J 2 bases short, with 15 bases between. Germline values: CDR1 MGHRA, CDR2 YSYEKL. The CDR3 bases are TGCGCCAGCAGCCAAGGAGGGAATGGAGCCCCCTACAATGAGCAGTTCTTC. It encodes CASSQGGNGAPYNEQFF.

The chain links TRBV20-1 to TRBJ2-7, with 9 positions matching TRBD2. Looked up from germline, CDR1 is DFQATT and CDR2 is SNEGSKA (reference sequence). The CDR3 is made up of 15 amino acids. The V gene end was trimmed by 4 bases and the J gene end by 1 base; junction bases not matched to a gene: 8. In nucleotides, the CDR3 is TGCAGTGCTACATCGCCTAGCGGGGAATCCTACGAGCAGTACTTC. Translated, it gives CSATSPSGESYEQYF.